One sample yielded the 20 T cell receptor beta chains listed below, sequenced in a study of blood T cell repertoires in COVID-19. Profiled with immunoSEQ multiplex PCR; TCRdb holds only in-frame clones, not every one. The sample lists roughly 100,000 clones, roughly 87% occurring once. The sequenced material came from peripheral blood. The receptors were sampled from a human donor in a cohort sampled during active COVID-19.

The chain joins TRBV12-3 or TRBV12-4 to TRBJ2-5, with TRBD1 matching over 7 bases. The CDR3 extends over 13 amino acids. V was clipped by 5 bases and J by 5 bases; unmatched bases: 5. CDR3 sequence: CASSSTGVETQYF. In DNA, the CDR3 is TGTGCCAGCAGTAGCACAGGGGTGGAGACCCAGTACTTC.

CDR3 DNA sequence: TGTGCCAGCAGCTTAGAAGGTAGCTGGGCCAACGTCCTGACTTTC. This encodes CASSLEGSWANVLTF. The chain has TRBV7-9 and TRBJ2-6; D is undetermined. Germline-derived CDR1 and CDR2 are SEHNR and FQNEAQ (reference sequence). This CDR3 spans 15 amino acids. V was clipped by 1 base and J by 5 bases, with 9 bases between them.

V usage is TRBV16 and J usage is TRBJ1-6; the D gene is possibly TRBD1 (6 bases). There are 14 residues in the CDR3. Trimming removed 7 bases at V and 7 bases at J, with 14 bases between. CDR1 KGHSY and CDR2 FQNENV come from the germline V gene. CDR3 amino acids: CASTLRGRNSPLHF. For the CDR3, the DNA is TGTGCCAGCACCCTCAGGGGCCGAAATTCACCCCTCCACTTT.

The chain carries TRBV2 and TRBJ2-3; 10 positions agree with TRBD2. The CDR3 has 15 amino acids. Germline V gene data show CDR1 as SNHLY and CDR2 as FYNNEI. The V segment lost 5 bases and the J segment 5 bases; nucleotides outside the gene matches: 7. The CDR3 here is CASSSQRGGEDTQYF. The CDR3 bases are TGTGCCAGCAGTTCCCAGCGGGGGGGGGAAGATACGCAGTATTTT.

The J gene is TRBJ2-1, the V gene TRBV19; 13 positions match TRBD2. The CDR3 covers 15 residues. Germline assignment: CDR1 LNHDA and CDR2 SQIVND (reference sequence). Trimming took 3 bases from V and 7 from J; bases not matched to a gene: 3. This CDR3 is CASSIGTSGMNEQFF. The CDR3 nucleotides are TGTGCCAGTAGTATCGGGACTAGCGGGATGAATGAGCAGTTCTTC.

The gene calls are TRBV18 and TRBJ1-1; 7 bases align to TRBD1. The CDR3 spans 12 residues. Trimming took 8 bases from V and 4 from J; bases not matched to a gene: 4. Germline V gene sequence: CDR1 KGHSH, CDR2 LQKENI. The CDR3 DNA reads as TGTGCCAGCAGGGGGCGCGGCACTGAAGCTTTCTTT. Its translation: CASRGRGTEAFF.

V and J are TRBV7-2 and TRBJ2-1; TRBD2 aligns across 7 bases. Trimming cost V 4 bases and J 2 bases; bases outside gene matches: 5. Per the germline V gene, CDR1 is SGHTA and CDR2 is FQGNSA. This CDR3 comprises 15 residues. DNA of the CDR3: TGTGCCAGCAGCTATAGTCTAGCGGCCTACAATGAGCAGTTCTTC. It specifies CASSYSLAAYNEQFF.

The chain links TRBV2 to TRBJ1-1; 9 bases map to TRBD1. V was pared by 2 bases and J by 3 bases, with 7 bases of the junction left unmatched. The CDR3 extends over 16 amino acids. Germline CDR1 is SNHLY and CDR2 is FYNNEI. The CDR3 coding sequence is TGTGCCAGCAGTGAAATGACAGGGGGGAGTTACACTGAAGCTTTCTTT. Translating it yields CASSEMTGGSYTEAFF.

V usage is TRBV5-5 and J usage is TRBJ2-3; 8 bases fit TRBD1. From germline, CDR1 is SGHKS and CDR2 YYEKEE (reference sequence). V was pared by 3 bases and J by 2 bases, with 2 bases of the junction left unmatched. This CDR3 region has 14 residues. The CDR3 sequence is CASSWTGITDTQYF. CDR3 DNA sequence: TGTGCCAGCAGCTGGACAGGGATCACAGATACGCAGTATTTT.

This sequence joins TRBV4-2 and TRBJ2-2, with 7 bases lining up with TRBD1. Germline-derived CDR1 and CDR2 are LGHNA and YNFKEQ. V lost 4 bases to trimming and J lost 3 bases; unmatched junction nucleotides: 5. The CDR3 is 15 residues long. This CDR3 reads CASSPGTEDTGELFF. The CDR3 region has the DNA TGTGCCAGCAGCCCAGGGACAGAGGACACCGGGGAGCTGTTTTTT.

The chain has TRBV29-1 and TRBJ2-1; 12 bases match TRBD2. CDR1 is SQVTM, CDR2 ANQGSEA, per germline. This CDR3 is 14 amino acids long. J was trimmed by 8 bases and V by 5 bases; bases with no gene match: 7. Here the CDR3 DNA reads TGCAGCGTTTCGACTAGCGGGAGTCTCGATGAGCAGTTCTTC. It codes for CSVSTSGSLDEQFF.

The chain is built from TRBV5-1 and TRBJ2-3, with 7 positions matching TRBD2. Germline-derived CDR1 and CDR2 are SGHRS and YFSETQ. There are 16 residues in the CDR3. Germline trimming cut 3 bases from V and 2 bases from J; bases unmatched to any gene: 9. The CDR3: CASSSEGLAVTDTQYF. The DNA for the CDR3 is TGCGCCAGCAGCTCTGAAGGGCTAGCGGTCACAGATACGCAGTATTTT.

V and J are TRBV3-1 (or the pseudogene TRBV3-2) and TRBJ1-6; 10 nucleotides match TRBD1. V trimming: 4 bases; J trimming: 11 bases; junction bases outside the gene matches: 5. This CDR3 is built from 14 residues. Germline-derived CDR1 and CDR2 are LGHDT and YNNKEL (reference sequence). Written as DNA, the CDR3 is TGTGCCAGCAGCCGGAGGGACAGGGGAACACCCCTCCACTTT. Translated: CASSRRDRGTPLHF.

In its sample, this clone was seen once. The chain carries TRBV9 and TRBJ2-1, with TRBD2 matching 9 bases. CDR3 length: 15 amino acids. The junction had 3 bases not matched to a gene; V was cut back by 0 bases and J by 5 bases. Germline V gives CDR1 SGDLS, CDR2 YYNGEE. The CDR3 spells CASSVGGRGHNEQFF. For the CDR3, the DNA is TGTGCCAGCAGCGTAGGCGGGAGGGGGCACAATGAGCAGTTCTTC.

This clone appeared once. The V and J genes are TRBV19 and TRBJ2-7; D is perhaps TRBD1 (5 bases). The CDR3 consists of 14 residues. Germline assignment: CDR1 LNHDA and CDR2 SQIVND (reference sequence). V lost 1 base, J lost 2 bases, and 9 bases lay in between. The CDR3 spells CASSIGDSPYEQYF. CDR3 coding DNA: TGTGCCAGTAGTATAGGTGACAGCCCCTACGAGCAGTACTTC.

J is TRBJ2-5 and V is TRBV28, with D perhaps matching TRBD2 (6 bases). CDR3 length: 13 amino acids. V was cut by 6 bases and J by 5 bases, with 13 bases left in between. CDR1 and CDR2 from the germline V gene are MDHEN and SYDVKM. The CDR3 protein is CASSRTTEETQYF. For the CDR3, the DNA is TGTGCCAGCAGCCGGACTACAGAGGAGACCCAGTACTTC.

The rearrangement joins TRBV19 to TRBJ2-1, with 7 bases identical to TRBD1. Per the germline V gene, CDR1 is LNHDA and CDR2 is SQIVND (reference sequence). The CDR3 contains 13 residues. The ends lost 5 bases at V and 8 bases at J; junction bases unmatched: 6. This CDR3 reads CASSAYRGDEQFF. CDR3 DNA sequence: TGTGCCAGTAGTGCATACAGGGGCGATGAGCAGTTCTTC.

This clone was detected only once. The chain joins TRBV9 to TRBJ1-4, with a weak D call TRBD1 (6 bases). V lost 0 bases and J lost 5, with 11 bases in between. Germline V gives CDR1 SGDLS, CDR2 YYNGEE. This CDR3 comprises 15 residues. CDR3 residues: CASSVVGASNEKLFF. CDR3 bases: TGTGCCAGCAGCGTAGTGGGGGCTTCAAATGAAAAACTGTTTTTT. Filled out from reference TRBV9 and TRBJ1-4, the complete variable domain reads DSGVTQTPKHLITATGQRVTLRCSPRSGDLSVYWYQQSLDQGLQFLIQYYNGEERAKGNILERFSAQQFPDLHSELNLSSLELGDSALYFCASSVVGASNEKLFFGSGTQLSVL.

The V gene is TRBV9, the J gene TRBJ2-5; D not resolved. V was pared by 2 bases and J by 1 base, with 9 bases between. This CDR3 comprises 14 residues. In germline, CDR1 is SGDLS, CDR2 YYNGEE. In DNA form, the CDR3 reads TGTGCCAGCAGCGTCAATAGTGCCCAAGAGACCCAGTACTTC. This encodes CASSVNSAQETQYF. The variable domain in full, completed from reference TRBV9 and TRBJ2-5, reads DSGVTQTPKHLITATGQRVTLRCSPRSGDLSVYWYQQSLDQGLQFLIQYYNGEERAKGNILERFSAQQFPDLHSELNLSSLELGDSALYFCASSVNSAQETQYFGPGTRLLVL.

The chain is built from TRBV6-5 and TRBJ2-3, with TRBD1 as a possible D gene (5 bases). CDR1 is MNHEY, CDR2 SVGAGI, per germline. V was shortened by 6 bases and J by 4 bases, with 8 bases between the two germline ends. The CDR3 loop spans 12 amino acids. The CDR3 protein is CASSKTADTQYF. In DNA, the CDR3 is TGTGCCAGCAGCAAGACAGCAGATACGCAGTATTTT.